Presented here are 16 T cell receptor beta chains from one specimen sequenced in a study of shared clonotypes between healthy human individuals. TCRdb's table, derived via immunoSEQ multiplex PCR, lists solely in-frame clones and lacks some. Among around 100,000 clones listed, approximately 65% were seen once. The sample was memory CD8+ T cells sorted from blood. Subset: CD45RO+ cells pooled with CCR7-negative TemRA cells. These receptors originate from a woman younger than 45 in good health.

This clone has only one observation. The chain links TRBV27 to TRBJ1-1, with D maybe TRBD1 (5 bases). With 3 bases removed from V and 0 bases from J, the gap between germline ends came to 14 bases. The CDR3 runs 16 residues. Germline-derived CDR1 and CDR2 are MNHEY and SMNVEV (reference sequence). CDR3 sequence reads: CASSFLGAALNTEAFF. In nucleotides, the CDR3 is TGTGCCAGCAGTTTTCTAGGGGCCGCCTTGAACACTGAAGCTTTCTTT.

This clone was seen many times. The rearrangement links TRBV27 to TRBJ2-7; 11 bases match TRBD2. Losses at the gene ends were 7 bases for V and 0 bases for J; bases not matched to a gene: 5. Germline lookup yields CDR1 MNHEY and CDR2 SMNVEV (reference sequence). CDR3 length: 15 amino acids. The CDR3 nucleotides are TGTGCCAGCAAGACTAGCGGGATACCCTCCTACGAGCAGTACTTC. Protein product: CASKTSGIPSYEQYF.

V usage is TRBV13 and J usage is TRBJ2-5; D might be TRBD2 (6 bases). This CDR3 is built from 13 residues. Deletions cut 6 bases from V and 4 bases from J, with 12 bases between. The germline CDR1 and CDR2 sequences are PRHDT and FYEKMQ (reference sequence). The CDR3 is CASSCRGTETQYF. The CDR3 coding sequence is TGTGCCAGCAGTTGCCGGGGGACAGAGACCCAGTACTTC.

The chain is built from TRBV7-3 and TRBJ2-2; tentatively, D is TRBD2 (6 bases). The germline gives CDR1 SGHTA, CDR2 FQGTGA. V was trimmed by 1 base and J by 2 bases, leaving 14 bases between them. The CDR3 covers 17 residues. CDR3 protein: CASSLIVSRGNTGELFF. CDR3 nucleotides: TGTGCCAGCAGCTTAATCGTTTCGCGGGGAAACACCGGGGAGCTGTTTTTT.

This clone showed up just a few times. The gene calls are TRBV9 and TRBJ2-5; TRBD2 aligns across 7 bases. The tail of the sequence fits TRBJ2-7 better, so the J call may be wrong. There are 14 residues in the CDR3. Germline CDR1 is SGDLS and CDR2 is YYNGEE. This CDR3 reads CASSASGKLDEQYF. DNA of the CDR3: TGTGCCAGCAGCGCGAGCGGGAAACTGGACGAGCAGTACTTC.

The rearrangement joins TRBV7-2 to TRBJ1-1, with TRBD1 matching over 7 bases. The CDR3 extends over 13 amino acids. The V segment lost 5 bases and the J segment 5 bases; nucleotides outside the gene matches: 5. CDR1 is SGHTA, CDR2 FQGNSA, per germline. DNA for the CDR3: TGTGCCAGCAGCAGACAGGGAGATACTGAAGCTTTCTTT. Its protein is CASSRQGDTEAFF.

DNA for the CDR3: TGTGCCAGCAGCTTGGCCGCTGGAGTTGAGCAGTACTTC. Amino acid sequence: CASSLAAGVEQYF. This chain connects TRBV5-6 to TRBJ2-7; D is ambiguous. CDR3 length: 13 residues. The germline CDR1 and CDR2 sequences are SGHDT and YYEEEE. Trimming removed 0 bases from V and 7 bases from J, with 11 bases in between.

The chain recombines TRBV5-8 with TRBJ1-4; no clear D gene. CDR1 and CDR2 from the germline V gene are SGHTS and YDEGEE. The CDR3 contains 13 residues. V was clipped by 0 bases and J by 10 bases, with 10 bases between them. The CDR3 DNA reads as TGTGCCAGCAGCTTGGTCCACACACCAAAACTGTTTTTT. Translation gives CASSLVHTPKLFF.

V gene TRBV7-2 combines with J gene TRBJ2-1; 13 positions match TRBD2. The CDR3 spans 16 residues. Per the germline V gene, CDR1 is SGHTA and CDR2 is FQGNSA. Unmatched junction bases numbered 9, after V lost 5 bases and J lost 8 bases. The CDR3 here is CASSTRTSGRVYEQFF. CDR3 nucleotides: TGTGCCAGCAGCACCCGAACTAGCGGGAGGGTGTATGAGCAGTTCTTC.

The CDR3 loop reads CASSAFYRGRRGYTF. The DNA for the CDR3 is TGTGCCAGCAGCGCCTTCTACAGGGGGCGAAGGGGCTACACCTTC. The chain recombines TRBV7-8 with TRBJ1-2; 9 bases are a match to TRBD1. The trim removed 5 bases at V and 8 bases at J, leaving 12 bases unmatched. This CDR3 is built from 15 residues. Germline assignment: CDR1 SGHVS and CDR2 FQNEAQ. Supplemented by reference TRBV7-8 and TRBJ1-2, the full variable domain reads GAGVSQSPRYKVAKRGQDVALRCDPISGHVSLFWYQQALGQGPEFLTYFQNEAQLDKSGLPSDRFFAERPEGSVSTLKIQRTQQEDSAVYLCASSAFYRGRRGYTFGSGTRLTVV.

This chain connects TRBV5-4 to TRBJ2-1; no definite D call. CDR1 SGHNT and CDR2 YYREEE come from the germline V gene (reference sequence). The germline V and J ends were trimmed by 4 bases and 10 bases, with 15 bases remaining between them. The CDR3 sequence is 13 residues long. The CDR3 DNA reads TGTGCCAGCAGCGTGTGGTCTGGGTGGGAGCAGTTCTTC. Its protein product is CASSVWSGWEQFF.

This clone was observed a few times. The V and J genes are TRBV2 and TRBJ1-4; D is perhaps TRBD1 (5 bases). V was cut by 11 bases and J by 3 bases, with 16 bases left in between. CDR3 length: 14 residues. CDR1 and CDR2 from the germline V gene are SNHLY and FYNNEI. The CDR3 here is CACYEKGSNEKLFF. CDR3 in DNA: TGTGCCTGCTACGAGAAGGGGTCTAATGAAAAACTGTTTTTT.

The J gene is TRBJ2-7, the V gene TRBV15; D is ambiguous. Trimming took off 1 base at V and 0 bases at J, with 10 bases between the two ends. The CDR3 has 15 residues. Germline V gene sequence: CDR1 LNHNV, CDR2 YYDKDF (reference sequence). The CDR3 protein is CATSRGTTSSYEQYF. In DNA, the CDR3 is TGTGCCACCAGCAGAGGGACGACGAGCTCCTACGAGCAGTACTTC.

The genes are TRBV10-3 and TRBJ2-7, with 8 bases fitting TRBD1. This CDR3 region has 15 residues. Germline trimming cut 3 bases from V and 3 bases from J; bases unmatched to any gene: 7. From germline, CDR1 is ENHRY and CDR2 SYGVKD. CDR3 coding DNA: TGTGCCATCAGTGATGCCGCCAGGGGGCTCTACGAGCAGTACTTC. Translated, it gives CAISDAARGLYEQYF.

This clone has only a few counts. The chain employs TRBV2 and TRBJ1-2; D uncertain. The CDR3 runs to 14 residues. Germline-derived CDR1 and CDR2 are SNHLY and FYNNEI. V lost 2 bases to trimming and J lost 8 bases, with 15 bases between them. The CDR3 nucleotides read TGTGCCAGCAGTGAACGGGAACTCGGCGGCGGCTACACCTTC. Encoded protein: CASSERELGGGYTF.

This clone is categorized as medium-sized. V and J are TRBV10-2 and TRBJ1-4; tentatively, D is TRBD1 (5 bases). The germline V gene encodes CDR1 WSHSY and CDR2 SAAADI. The CDR3 sequence is 16 residues long. Trimming shortened V by 6 bases and J by 0 bases, and 14 bases separated the two germline ends. The CDR3 DNA sequence: TGCGCCAGCAGGGCCGGGACGACCACAACTAATGAAAAACTGTTTTTT. This codes for CASRAGTTTTNEKLFF.